This T cell receptor (beta chain) originates from a study of blood T cell repertoires in COVID-19. Background on the study: The United States, Italy and Spain provided the acute and convalescent COVID-19 samples. PBMCs, B-cell-depleted T cells, or T cells provided the cDNA or gDNA that made up the material.

Germline values: CDR1 SGHNT, CDR2 YYREEE (reference sequence). Trimming at V came to 0 bases and at J to 8 bases, leaving 4 bases not matched to a gene. The CDR3 loop spans 13 amino acids. Some clones are missing from TCRdb's copy, which holds only in-frame ones; the method was immunoSEQ multiplex PCR. The sample has 70,000 to 90,000 clones; about 79% are singletons. This TCR was recovered from a human donor in a cohort sampled during active COVID-19. The genes are TRBV5-4 and TRBJ1-2; 7 nucleotides align to TRBD1. Material: peripheral blood. CDR3 sequence reads: CASSLGQGKGYTF. CDR3 nucleotides: TGTGCCAGCAGCTTGGGACAGGGTAAGGGCTACACCTTC. The full variable domain, with the rest looked up from reference TRBV5-4 and TRBJ1-2, is ETGVTQSPTHLIKTRGQQVTLRCSSQSGHNTVSWYQQALGQGPQFIFQYYREEENGRGNFPPRFSGLQFPNYSSELNVNALELDDSALYLCASSLGQGKGYTFGSGTRLTVV.